This T cell receptor (beta chain) was captured in a study of T cell responses to AZD1222 COVID-19 vaccine. The table came from immunoSEQ multiplex PCR; TCRdb's copy has only in-frame clones and leaves some out. The sample carries 150,000 to 200,000 clones, roughly 91% recorded once. This clone occurred a few times. Germline V gene lookup returns CDR1 MNHGY and CDR2 SAAAGT. The CDR3 consists of 15 residues. Trimming cost V 0 bases and J 5 bases, with 10 bases left between them. Sequenced here: peripheral blood, sampled 28 days after the second AZD1222 dose. V usage is TRBV6-8 and J usage is TRBJ1-4; a possible D gene is TRBD1 (5 bases). The TCR comes from an adult who received the AZD1222 COVID-19 vaccine. CDR3 amino acids: CASSYSPGSNEKLFF. The CDR3 bases are TGTGCCAGCAGTTACTCGCCAGGGAGCAATGAAAAACTGTTTTTT.